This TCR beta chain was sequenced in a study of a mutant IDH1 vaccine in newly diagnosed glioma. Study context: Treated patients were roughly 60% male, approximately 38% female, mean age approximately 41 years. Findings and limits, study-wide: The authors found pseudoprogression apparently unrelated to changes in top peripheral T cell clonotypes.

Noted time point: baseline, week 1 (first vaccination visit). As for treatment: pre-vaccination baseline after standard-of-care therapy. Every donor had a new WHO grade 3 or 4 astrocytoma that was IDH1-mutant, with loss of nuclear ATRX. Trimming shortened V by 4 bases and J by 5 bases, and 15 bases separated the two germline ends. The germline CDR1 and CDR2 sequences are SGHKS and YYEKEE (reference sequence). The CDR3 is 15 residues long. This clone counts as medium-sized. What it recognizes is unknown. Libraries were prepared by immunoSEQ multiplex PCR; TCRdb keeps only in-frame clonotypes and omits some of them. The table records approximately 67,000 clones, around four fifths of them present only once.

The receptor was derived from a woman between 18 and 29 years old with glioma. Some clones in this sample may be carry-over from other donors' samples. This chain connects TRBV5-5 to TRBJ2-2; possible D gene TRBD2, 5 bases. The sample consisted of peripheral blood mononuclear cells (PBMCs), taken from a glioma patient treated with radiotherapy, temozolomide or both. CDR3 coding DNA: TGTGCCAGCAGCCCTCCGTCTACTAGGACCGGGGAGCTGTTTTTT. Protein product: CASSPPSTRTGELFF. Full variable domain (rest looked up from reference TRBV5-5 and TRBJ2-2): DAGVTQSPTHLIKTRGQQVTLRCSPISGHKSVSWYQQVLGQGPQFIFQYYEKEERGRGNFPDRFSARQFPNYSSELNVNALLLGDSALYLCASSPPSTRTGELFFGEGSRLTVL.